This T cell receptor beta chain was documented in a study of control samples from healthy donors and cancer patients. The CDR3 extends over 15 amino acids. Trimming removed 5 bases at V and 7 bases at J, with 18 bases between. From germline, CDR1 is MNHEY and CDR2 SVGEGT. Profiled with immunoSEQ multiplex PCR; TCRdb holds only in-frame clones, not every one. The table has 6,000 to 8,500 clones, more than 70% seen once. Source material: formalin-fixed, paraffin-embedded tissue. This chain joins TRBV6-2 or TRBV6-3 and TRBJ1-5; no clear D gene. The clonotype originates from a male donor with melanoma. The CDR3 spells CASSRSSGRGQPQHF. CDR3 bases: TGTGCCAGCAGTCGGAGCTCGGGCCGAGGGCAGCCCCAGCATTTT.